The source of this TCR beta chain is a study of blood T cell repertoires in COVID-19. The CDR3 consists of 15 residues. Per the germline V gene, CDR1 is SEHNR and CDR2 is FQNEAQ (reference sequence). V was clipped by 3 bases and J by 4 bases; unmatched bases: 7. Data came from immunoSEQ multiplex PCR; TCRdb stores just in-frame clones and leaves some out. The data contain tens of thousands of clones, about 73% of them singletons. The V gene is TRBV7-9, the J gene TRBJ1-2, with 8 nucleotides matching TRBD1. Sequences were obtained from peripheral blood. This TCR was sampled from a human donor in a cohort sampled during active or convalescent COVID-19. The CDR3 is CASSLGFGTGYGYTF. DNA for the CDR3: TGTGCCAGCAGCTTGGGCTTCGGGACAGGCTATGGCTACACCTTC.